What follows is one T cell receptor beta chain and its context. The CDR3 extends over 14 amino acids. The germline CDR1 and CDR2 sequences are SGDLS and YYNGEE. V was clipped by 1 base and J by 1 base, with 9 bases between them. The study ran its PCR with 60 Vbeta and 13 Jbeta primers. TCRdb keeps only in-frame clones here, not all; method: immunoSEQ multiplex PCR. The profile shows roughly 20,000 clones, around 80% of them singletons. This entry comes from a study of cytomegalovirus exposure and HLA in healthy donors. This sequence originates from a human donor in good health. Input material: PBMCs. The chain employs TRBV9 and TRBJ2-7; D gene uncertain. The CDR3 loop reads CASSVSNLSYEQYF. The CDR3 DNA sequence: TGTGCCAGCAGCGTAAGCAACCTTTCCTACGAGCAGTACTTC.